The subject of this entry is one TCR beta chain. Its target is not known. The sample belongs to a study of cytomegalovirus exposure and HLA in healthy donors. Study outcomes and limitations: Segments of the TCR beta V type were, in most cases, productive about 87% or about 30% of the time in an earlier analysis. Later analysis revealed greater clonal expansion in HLA-associated TCR beta chains than in equally common others. Highly shared variants forming one cluster were likely a sequencing artifact.

Germline loops: CDR1 SGHNT, CDR2 YYREEE (reference sequence). Trimming shortened V by 6 bases and J by 0 bases, and 12 bases separated the two germline ends. This CDR3 contains 14 residues. 60 Vbeta and 13 Jbeta primers were used in PCR. The assay was immunoSEQ multiplex PCR, and TCRdb's table has in-frame clones only and misses some. The data show fewer than 150,000 clones, around 81% seen once. The sequenced sample consisted of PBMCs. The clonotype was recovered from a man aged 35-49 years in good health and CMV-seropositive. The chain links TRBV5-4 to TRBJ2-5; D possibly corresponds to TRBD2 (5 bases). CDR3 sequence reads: CASNLGGNQETQYF. For the CDR3, the DNA is TGTGCCAGCAACCTTGGAGGAAACCAAGAGACCCAGTACTTC.